A single sample gave rise to the 21 T cell receptor beta chains below, sequenced in a study of T cells in Graves' hyperthyroidism and ophthalmopathy. RNA transcripts served as the template for amplifying TCR beta CDR3 regions. The primer set for the first-round RT-PCR of the TCR CDR3 was HTBI. TCRdb independently ran MiXCR on the multiplex PCR reads; one entry per CDR3 protein. The table records over 650,000 distinct CDR3 sequences, 16% of them present only once. The material sequenced was blood. The receptors shown here come from a man aged 18 to 35 with Graves' hyperthyroidism.

The chain has TRBV10-2 and TRBJ2-2, with 15 positions matching TRBD2. After removal of 6 bases from V and 6 bases from J, the junction contained 17 bases not matched to a gene. The CDR3 runs 20 residues. The germline V gene encodes CDR1 WSHSY and CDR2 SAAADI. The CDR3 nucleotides read TGCGCCAGCAGCGCCCTTTGGACTAGCGGGAGGGCCAAGGTTCCCGGGGAGCTGTTTTTT. This codes for CASSALWTSGRAKVPGELFF.

This clonotype came up many times. The V and J genes are TRBV28 and TRBJ2-1; D unclear. V was shortened by 2 bases and J by 5 bases, with 10 bases between the two germline ends. The germline CDR1 and CDR2 sequences are MDHEN and SYDVKM. The CDR3 loop spans 14 amino acids. DNA of the CDR3: TGTGCCAGCAGTTTAGATGGTGGGGACAATGAGCAGTTCTTC. Its protein product is CASSLDGGDNEQFF.

Many counts were recorded for this clonotype. The rearrangement uses TRBV27 and TRBJ1-5, with D possibly matching TRBD1 (6 bases). Trimming took off 6 bases at V and 0 bases at J, with 12 bases between the two ends. Per germline, CDR1 MNHEY and CDR2 SMNVEV (reference sequence). CDR3 length equals 15 residues. The CDR3 spells CASSRNRVSNQPQHF. Written as DNA, the CDR3 is TGTGCCAGCAGCCGGAACAGGGTTAGCAATCAGCCCCAGCATTTT.

This clonotype was counted many times. CDR3 DNA sequence: TGTGCCAGCTATATTCGAGGGGGCTACAACAATGAGCAGTTCTTC. Protein sequence: CASYIRGGYNNEQFF. The chain combines TRBV6-1 with TRBJ2-1; 7 positions match TRBD1. This CDR3 is built from 15 residues. V dropped 8 bases and J dropped 5; count of bases not matched to a gene: 12. The germline gives CDR1 MNHNS, CDR2 SASEGT.

This clonotype was seen ten or more times. The V and J genes are TRBV27 and TRBJ1-1; the match to TRBD1 covers 8 bases. The junction had 10 bases not matched to a gene; V was cut back by 6 bases and J by 7 bases. The germline V gene has CDR1 MNHEY and CDR2 SMNVEV (reference sequence). This CDR3 region has 14 residues. CDR3 sequence: CASRFGQGPSEAFF. The CDR3 bases are TGTGCCAGCAGATTCGGACAGGGCCCAAGTGAAGCTTTCTTT.

The V gene is TRBV18, the J gene TRBJ2-3; 10 nucleotides agree with TRBD2. The V gene's germline CDR1 is KGHSH and CDR2 LQKENI. The CDR3 is 15 amino acids. Losses at the gene ends were 4 bases for V and 6 bases for J; bases not matched to a gene: 7. The CDR3 DNA is TGTGCCAGCTCACGATTAGCGGGAGGCTTGGATACGCAGTATTTT. Translating gives CASSRLAGGLDTQYF.

The chain has TRBV29-1 and TRBJ2-2; D is undetermined. Per the germline V gene, CDR1 is SQVTM and CDR2 is ANQGSEA. The V and J ends lost 3 bases and 7 bases respectively, with 6 bases between them. This CDR3 contains 11 residues. CDR3 sequence: CSVDLNGELFF. In DNA, the CDR3 is TGCAGCGTTGATCTGAACGGGGAGCTGTTTTTT.

The V call is TRBV27, the J call TRBJ2-5; 9 positions match TRBD1. J was trimmed by 1 base and V by 7 bases; bases with no gene match: 10. The germline CDR1 and CDR2 sequences are MNHEY and SMNVEV (reference sequence). The CDR3 is made up of 16 amino acids. CDR3 amino acids: CASTARTGALQETQYF. The CDR3, as DNA: TGTGCCAGCACCGCTAGGACAGGGGCCCTCCAAGAGACCCAGTACTTC.

With regard to this clonotype: Just one base apart from a much larger clone, this may be a read error. The chain links TRBV7-2 to TRBJ1-2, with D unclear. V was clipped by 5 bases and J by 2 bases, with 3 bases between them. Germline V gene lookup returns CDR1 SGHTA and CDR2 FQGNSA. CDR3 length equals 11 residues. The CDR3 is CASSKNYGYTF. The CDR3 DNA follows: TGTGCCAGCAGCAAGAACTATGGCTACACCTTC.

This clonotype appeared many times. DNA for the CDR3: TGTGCCAGCAAGAAGCTGGGACTAGGGAGCACAGATACGCAGTATTTT. This encodes CASKKLGLGSTDTQYF. The chain has TRBV2 and TRBJ2-3; TRBD2 aligns across 8 bases. The CDR3 consists of 16 residues. V was clipped by 7 bases and J by 0 bases; unmatched bases: 9. The germline V gene encodes CDR1 SNHLY and CDR2 FYNNEI.

This clonotype was observed a handful of times. The chain combines TRBV5-1 with TRBJ2-2, with D maybe TRBD2 (5 bases). This CDR3 has 15 amino acids. V was cut by 1 base and J by 7 bases, with 14 bases left in between. The germline CDR1 and CDR2 sequences are SGHRS and YFSETQ. Written as DNA, the CDR3 is TGCGCCAGCAGCTTGTACGGGATCAGTAGCGGGGAGCTGTTTTTT. The encoded protein is CASSLYGISSGELFF. The full variable domain, with the rest looked up from reference TRBV5-1 and TRBJ2-2, is KAGVTQTPRYLIKTRGQQVTLSCSPISGHRSVSWYQQTPGQGLQFLFEYFSETQRNKGNFPGRFSGRQFSNSRSEMNVSTLELGDSALYLCASSLYGISSGELFFGEGSRLTVL.

The genes are TRBV12-3 or TRBV12-4 and TRBJ2-1, with a tentative D call TRBD2 (6 bases). V was pared by 1 base and J by 3 bases, with 16 bases between. This CDR3 has 17 residues. CDR3 nucleotide sequence: TGTGCCAGCAGTTTAGTGCTGAGCGGGCTCCTCTACAATGAGCAGTTCTTC. Encoded protein: CASSLVLSGLLYNEQFF.

Only one count was recorded for this clonotype. V is TRBV20-1 and J is TRBJ2-4, with D perhaps matching TRBD1 (5 bases). The CDR3 has 13 amino acids. Per germline, CDR1 DFQATT and CDR2 SNEGSKA (reference sequence). CDR3 sequence reads: CSVGAVAKNIQYF. As DNA, the CDR3 is TGCAGCGTAGGGGCTGTAGCCAAAAACATTCAGTACTTC.

In this sample, this clonotype turned up many times. The chain links TRBV28 to TRBJ1-1; 7 nucleotides match TRBD1. The J segment lost 0 bases and the V segment lost 9 bases, leaving 7 bases of the junction unmatched. The CDR3 is 14 residues long. Per germline, CDR1 MDHEN and CDR2 SYDVKM. The DNA for the CDR3 is TGTGCCAGTCCGGGGCAGGGGGTGAACACTGAAGCTTTCTTT. Encoded protein: CASPGQGVNTEAFF.

At least ten counts were recorded for this clonotype. The chain carries TRBV27 and TRBJ2-7; 9 nucleotides line up with TRBD2. The CDR3 loop spans 14 amino acids. Losses at the gene ends were 5 bases for V and 3 bases for J; bases not matched to a gene: 5. The germline V gene has CDR1 MNHEY and CDR2 SMNVEV (reference sequence). CDR3 nucleotides: TGTGCCAGCAGTCCTAGCGGGACTTTCTACGAGCAGTACTTC. This translates into CASSPSGTFYEQYF.

This clonotype was seen many times. V and J are TRBV20-1 and TRBJ2-3; a possible D gene is TRBD2 (7 bases). CDR3 length: 14 amino acids. The V gene lost 8 bases and the J gene lost 3 bases, with 18 bases spanning the gap. Per the germline V gene, CDR1 is DFQATT and CDR2 is SNEGSKA (reference sequence). DNA for the CDR3: TGCAGTCCTAAATTAGGGGGAGGGACAGATACGCAGTATTTT. This translates into CSPKLGGGTDTQYF.

This chain joins TRBV6-1 and TRBJ2-3, with TRBD2 identical over 11 bases. Trimming removed 3 bases from V and 9 bases from J; junction bases left unmatched: 17. The CDR3 runs to 18 residues. Germline V gene data show CDR1 as MNHNS and CDR2 as SASEGT. The CDR3 nucleotides read TGTGCCAGCAGTGATCCCGGGGTTGGGACTAGCGGTTGGGGAACGCAGTATTTT. Protein: CASSDPGVGTSGWGTQYF.

This clonotype was counted only a few times. The chain couples TRBV30 to TRBJ2-1; the D is unclear. The ends were cut back, 5 bases at V and 8 bases at J, with 10 bases in the middle. Germline assignment: CDR1 GTSNPN and CDR2 SVGIG (reference sequence). CDR3 length equals 11 residues. CDR3 sequence: CAWLVGHEQFF. As DNA, the CDR3 is TGTGCCTGGCTGGTAGGGCATGAGCAGTTCTTC.

This clonotype was found a few times. The V call is TRBV7-9, the J call TRBJ2-1, with D possibly matching TRBD1 (5 bases). The V gene lost 4 bases and the J gene lost 7 bases, with 17 bases spanning the gap. Germline CDR1 SEHNR, CDR2 FQNEAQ (reference sequence). The CDR3 contains 15 residues. The CDR3 region is CASSYGAGNWNEQFF. CDR3 in DNA: TGTGCCAGCAGCTATGGCGCAGGGAATTGGAATGAGCAGTTCTTC.

This clonotype was detected many times. The gene calls are TRBV13 and TRBJ2-5; 9 bases are a match to TRBD2. V shed 5 bases and J 5 bases; nucleotides not matched to a gene: 12. This CDR3 contains 16 residues. CDR1 PRHDT and CDR2 FYEKMQ come from the germline V gene (reference sequence). In nucleotides, the CDR3 is TGTGCCAGCAGCGCCGGGACTAGCTGGGGGCAGGAGACCCAGTACTTC. This translates into CASSAGTSWGQETQYF.

This clonotype has a count of ten or more. V gene TRBV6-1 combines with J gene TRBJ2-5, with 7 nucleotides matching TRBD2. The CDR3 totals 16 residues. V trimming: 3 bases; J trimming: 4 bases; junction bases outside the gene matches: 11. CDR1 and CDR2 (germline): MNHNS, SASEGT. The CDR3 is CASSDGWGRAAETQYF. CDR3 in DNA: TGTGCCAGCAGTGATGGGTGGGGGAGGGCCGCAGAGACCCAGTACTTC.